These T cell receptor beta chains were read from a single sample in a study of blood T cells in healthy people across ages. TCRdb passed the 5' RACE reads through MiXCR, listing each CDR3 protein once. The sample contains about 1.4 million distinct CDR3 sequences, around 59% of which appear only once. The sample taken for sequencing was blood. Every receptor here comes from a man between 18 and 29 years old in good health. Each CDR3 is given with its conserved first and last residue. Each record gives: CDR3 DNA, CDR3 protein, CDR3 length, V gene, D gene, clone size, J gene. D genes are given only for firm matches. Rows give clone size only sometimes, using once, few, many, or a class for an expanded clone.

DNA: TGCAGTGCTAGAGAATTGGTGGGAGCCCCCCACAATGAGCAGTTCTTC; CDR3: CSARELVGAPHNEQFF; length: 16; V: TRBV20-1; D: -; size: -; J: TRBJ2-1
DNA: TGTGCCATGGTGACAGGGGCAACTAATGAAAAACTGTTTTTT; CDR3: CAMVTGATNEKLFF; length: 14; V: TRBV2; D: TRBD1; size: -; J: TRBJ1-4
DNA: TGTGCCAGCAGTTTATTGGCGGGACAGTATGGCTACACCTTC; CDR3: CASSLLAGQYGYTF; length: 14; V: TRBV27; D: TRBD1; size: -; J: TRBJ1-2
DNA: TGTGCCAGCTCACCAGGGGAAAAGGCTTTCTTT; CDR3: CASSPGEKAFF; length: 11; V: TRBV18; D: -; size: -; J: TRBJ1-1
DNA: TGTGCCAGCAGGTCCGGGACTAGCACCAGCACAGATACGCAGTATTTT; CDR3: CASRSGTSTSTDTQYF; length: 16; V: TRBV6-6; D: TRBD2; size: -; J: TRBJ2-3
DNA: TGTGCCAGCAGTGATAAAAGGACTAGCGACAATGAGCAGTACTTC; CDR3: CASSDKRTSDNEQYF; length: 15; V: TRBV25-1; D: TRBD2; size: -; J: TRBJ2-5
DNA: TGTGCCAGCAGCTTTCTAGCCCGGACTAGCGGAGATACGCAGTATTTT; CDR3: CASSFLARTSGDTQYF; length: 16; V: TRBV7-2; D: TRBD2; size: -; J: TRBJ2-3
DNA: TGTGCCAATTCCCCCCCCGGGACCGCAGATGGCTACACCTTC; CDR3: CANSPPGTADGYTF; length: 14; V: TRBV27; D: -; size: few; J: TRBJ1-2
DNA: TGTGCCAGCAGTGTAGAGGGGGCCGGCAATCAGCCCCAGCATTTT; CDR3: CASSVEGAGNQPQHF; length: 15; V: TRBV2; D: TRBD1; size: once; J: TRBJ1-5
DNA: TGCAGTGCACTAGCGGGGGTTCAGGATACGCAGTATTTT; CDR3: CSALAGVQDTQYF; length: 13; V: TRBV29-1; D: TRBD2; size: few; J: TRBJ2-3
DNA: TGTGCCAGCAGCGGAGGGACTAGCGTCCCTGGAGAAGAGACCCAGTACTTC; CDR3: CASSGGTSVPGEETQYF; length: 17; V: TRBV11-2; D: TRBD2; size: -; J: TRBJ2-5
DNA: TGTGCCAGCAGTTTAGTGGGAGGCACCCCAGAGACCCAGTACTTC; CDR3: CASSLVGGTPETQYF; length: 15; V: TRBV27; D: -; size: -; J: TRBJ2-5
DNA: TGTGCCAGCCGTTATCGTTGGACAGGGACTAACACTGAAGCTTTCTTT; CDR3: CASRYRWTGTNTEAFF; length: 16; V: TRBV12-3/TRBV12-4; D: TRBD1; size: -; J: TRBJ1-1
DNA: TGTGCCAGCAGTTTAGCCGGCCCCCGGGCGGACTACACCTTC; CDR3: CASSLAGPRADYTF; length: 14; V: TRBV12-3/TRBV12-4; D: -; size: -; J: TRBJ1-2
DNA: TGCAGTGCTGGAGGAGCAGGGGGTGGCTACACCTTC; CDR3: CSAGGAGGGYTF; length: 12; V: TRBV20-1; D: TRBD1; size: -; J: TRBJ1-2